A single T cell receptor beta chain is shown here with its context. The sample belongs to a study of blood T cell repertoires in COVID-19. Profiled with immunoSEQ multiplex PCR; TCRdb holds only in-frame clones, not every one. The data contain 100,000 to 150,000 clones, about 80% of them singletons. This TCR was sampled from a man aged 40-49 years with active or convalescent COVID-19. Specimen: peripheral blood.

This CDR3 reads CASSLTSGASYEQYF. CDR3 nucleotides: TGTGCCAGCAGTCTGACTAGCGGGGCATCCTACGAGCAGTACTTC. The chain employs TRBV6-2 or TRBV6-3 and TRBJ2-7; the match to TRBD2 covers 11 bases. The V and J ends lost 5 bases and 1 base, in that order; junction bases with no gene match: 4. The CDR3 loop spans 15 amino acids. The germline V gene encodes CDR1 MNHEY and CDR2 SVGEGT.